Following are 2 T cell receptor beta chains from one sample sequenced in a study of blood T cell repertoires in COVID-19. Produced via immunoSEQ multiplex PCR; TCRdb's table is partial and in-frame only. The profile covers 150,000 to 200,000 clones, with roughly nine tenths appearing a single time and roughly 2.4% taken by the ten largest. Sequencing was performed on PBMCs or T cells enriched from blood (not recorded which). The source is a woman aged 40 to 50 with acute COVID-19.

In this sample, this clone turned up once. CDR3: CASSRTTVYTEAFF. CDR3 DNA: TGTGCCAGCAGTAGGACGACAGTTTACACTGAAGCTTTCTTT. The V call is TRBV6-2 or TRBV6-3, the J call TRBJ1-1, with a possible D match to TRBD1 (5 bases). Germline V CDR1 and CDR2: MNHEY, SVGEGT. The CDR3 totals 14 residues. V lost 5 bases to trimming and J lost 3 bases, with 13 bases between them.

J is TRBJ2-5 and V is TRBV6-5; 8 bases are a match to TRBD1. The CDR3 consists of 14 residues. The germline V gene has CDR1 MNHEY and CDR2 SVGAGI. V lost 5 bases to trimming and J lost 5 bases; unmatched junction nucleotides: 7. The CDR3 here is CASSRTGGGETQYF. For the CDR3, the DNA is TGTGCCAGCAGTCGAACAGGGGGAGGTGAGACCCAGTACTTC.